The subject of this entry is one T cell receptor (beta chain). Its specificity is not known. Each CDR3 protein gets one entry after TCRdb re-called the reads with MiXCR. The data show a few hundred thousand distinct CDR3 sequences, more than 25% seen once. The data were obtained in a study of T cell repertoires in cytomegalovirus infection. Study details: Indications came from public TCR beta signatures; they pointed to CMV infection and to a matching HLA type.

V trimming: 4 bases; J trimming: 4 bases; junction bases outside the gene matches: 6. The CDR3 consists of 14 residues. Germline V gives CDR1 KGHSH, CDR2 LQKENI. Findings and limits, study-wide: Ex vivo, HLA-C-restricted CMV-specific TCR beta clonotypes prevailed over the rest of the response.

Sequenced sample: PBMCs. The chain carries TRBV18 and TRBJ1-1; 7 positions match TRBD1. This TCR derives from a human donor in good health (CMV status not recorded). Some clones in this sample may be carry-over from other donors' samples. The CDR3 DNA follows: TGTGCCAGCTCACGCCGACAGGGCTTCACTGAAGCTTTCTTT. Its protein product is CASSRRQGFTEAFF.